Shown below are 23 T cell receptor beta chains from a single sample sequenced in a study of T cell repertoires in cytomegalovirus infection. Their antigen targets remain unknown. TCRdb used MiXCR to reprocess the reads, holding one entry per CDR3 protein. The sample lists roughly 69,000 distinct CDR3 sequences; 20% to 25% were seen once. The source material was CD8+ T cells from cultured PBMCs, sampled from culture after CMV antigen stimulation. All receptors derive from a human donor in good health (CMV status not recorded). Some clones in this sample may be carry-over from other donors' samples.

The chain combines TRBV9 with TRBJ2-7; D is unresolved. With 5 bases removed from V and 3 bases from J, the gap between germline ends came to 12 bases. Germline V gene sequence: CDR1 SGDLS, CDR2 YYNGEE. This CDR3 has 13 amino acids. Written as DNA, the CDR3 is TGTGCCAGCAGTGGCACTGGGGACTACGAGCAGTACTTC. This translates into CASSGTGDYEQYF.

The CDR3 spells CASSLKGVTVRNTGELFF. Written as DNA, the CDR3 is TGTGCCAGCAGCTTAAAGGGGGTCACAGTTCGAAACACCGGGGAGCTGTTTTTT. This chain connects TRBV7-6 to TRBJ2-2, with D tentatively TRBD1 (6 bases). Germline V lookup: CDR1 SGHVS, CDR2 FNYEAQ. V was clipped by 2 bases and J by 2 bases, with 18 bases between them. The CDR3 length is 18 residues.

The chain has TRBV12-5 and TRBJ1-2; D is possibly TRBD1 (6 bases). Looked up from germline, CDR1 is LGHNT and CDR2 is FRNRAP. Trimming took off 1 base at V and 0 bases at J, with 9 bases between the two ends. This CDR3 has 15 amino acids. CDR3 protein: CASGLGQASNYGYTF. CDR3 bases: TGTGCTAGTGGTTTGGGACAGGCATCTAACTATGGCTACACCTTC.

This chain links TRBV7-9 with TRBJ1-4; the D gene is possibly TRBD1 (6 bases). CDR1 is SEHNR and CDR2 is FQNEAQ in the germline V gene (reference sequence). V lost 1 base and J 8 bases, leaving 17 bases between the germline ends. This CDR3 is built from 16 residues. CDR3 sequence: CASSLDTARGGEKLFF. The DNA of the CDR3 is TGTGCCAGCAGCTTAGATACGGCCAGGGGAGGAGAAAAACTGTTTTTT.

This clonotype was observed a few times. The chain combines TRBV6-2 or TRBV6-3 with TRBJ1-1; unclear D gene. Trimming stripped 2 bases from V and 0 bases from J, with 13 bases between. Germline CDR1 is MNHEY and CDR2 is SVGEGT. This CDR3 contains 16 residues. Written as DNA, the CDR3 is TGTGCCAGCAGTTACACTCGGGCATACATGAACACTGAAGCTTTCTTT. Residues: CASSYTRAYMNTEAFF.

A few counts support this clonotype. The chain uses TRBV2 and TRBJ2-1; TRBD2 matches 13 bases. CDR3 length equals 15 residues. J was trimmed by 7 bases and V by 4 bases; bases with no gene match: 4. The germline V gene has CDR1 SNHLY and CDR2 FYNNEI. The CDR3 loop reads CASSVGLAGENEQFF. CDR3 in DNA: TGTGCCAGCAGTGTCGGACTAGCGGGGGAGAATGAGCAGTTCTTC.

The chain has TRBV7-2 and TRBJ1-3, with 10 bases identical to TRBD1. Germline V gene lookup returns CDR1 SGHTA and CDR2 FQGNSA. CDR3 length: 16 amino acids. Trimming removed 5 bases from V and 2 bases from J; junction bases left unmatched: 6. The CDR3 region has the DNA TGTGCCAGCAGCGAGACAGGGGGCGCCCCTGGAAACACCATATATTTT. It codes for CASSETGGAPGNTIYF. Looking up the rest from reference TRBV7-2 and TRBJ1-3 gives the full variable domain: GAGVSQSPSNKVTEKGKDVELRCDPISGHTALYWYRQSLGQGLEFLIYFQGNSAPDKSGLPSDRFSAERTGGSVSTLTIQRTQQEDSAVYLCASSETGGAPGNTIYFGEGSWLTVV.

This clonotype was counted between two and nine times. The chain links TRBV2 to TRBJ2-7; no reliable D call. The V end lost 6 bases, the J end lost 6 bases, and 18 bases lay between the germline ends. This CDR3 comprises 14 residues. CDR1 and CDR2 from the germline V gene are SNHLY and FYNNEI. CDR3 amino acids: CASRRDGQTGEQYF. The CDR3 DNA follows: TGTGCCAGCAGAAGGGATGGGCAGACGGGCGAGCAGTACTTC.

The gene calls are TRBV6-6 and TRBJ2-3; D possibly corresponds to TRBD1 (5 bases). With 2 bases removed from V and 3 bases from J, the gap between germline ends came to 12 bases. The CDR3 is made up of 15 amino acids. Germline V gene data show CDR1 as MNHNY and CDR2 as SVGAGI (reference sequence). CDR3: CASSYHGRETDTQYF. In DNA form, the CDR3 reads TGTGCCAGCAGTTACCATGGCAGGGAAACAGATACGCAGTATTTT.

The chain employs TRBV28 and TRBJ1-5; D call uncertain. The CDR3 consists of 15 residues. The germline CDR1 and CDR2 sequences are MDHEN and SYDVKM. Trimming cost V 1 base and J 7 bases, with 14 bases left between them. Here the CDR3 reads CASSLLSDLRQPQHF. The DNA of the CDR3 is TGTGCCAGCAGTTTATTATCCGATCTCAGGCAGCCCCAGCATTTT.

This chain connects TRBV6-5 to TRBJ1-4; 9 bases are a match to TRBD1. Germline assignment: CDR1 MNHEY and CDR2 SVGAGI. The CDR3 has 14 residues. The V segment lost 5 bases and the J segment 6 bases; nucleotides outside the gene matches: 4. CDR3 loop: CASSPGQGDEKLFF. In nucleotides, the CDR3 is TGTGCCAGCAGTCCGGGACAGGGAGATGAAAAACTGTTTTTT.

CDR3 amino acids: CASRGPGDYGYTF. The DNA of the CDR3 is TGTGCCAGCAGGGGGCCAGGCGACTATGGCTACACCTTC. The chain links TRBV2 to TRBJ1-2; possibly TRBD1 for D (5 bases). The CDR3 consists of 13 residues. Germline V gives CDR1 SNHLY, CDR2 FYNNEI. V lost 6 bases and J 3 bases, leaving 11 bases between the germline ends.

This clonotype has a single count. This chain joins TRBV7-9 and TRBJ2-7; tentatively, D is TRBD1 (5 bases). There are 16 residues in the CDR3. Trimming cost V 5 bases and J 2 bases, with 19 bases left between them. Germline V gives CDR1 SEHNR, CDR2 FQNEAQ (reference sequence). The CDR3 reads CASSALEGVGTYEQYF. The CDR3, as DNA: TGTGCCAGCAGCGCCCTGGAAGGGGTCGGTACCTACGAGCAGTACTTC.

The rearrangement uses TRBV7-2 and TRBJ2-3; the D gene is possibly TRBD2 (6 bases). The CDR3 covers 19 residues. From germline, CDR1 is SGHTA and CDR2 FQGNSA. Trimming took off 5 bases at V and 4 bases at J, with 28 bases between the two ends. The CDR3: CASSPSKGGEYKRSDTQYF. CDR3 DNA sequence: TGTGCCAGCAGCCCATCCAAGGGCGGGGAATACAAAAGGTCAGATACGCAGTATTTT.

V gene TRBV7-6 combines with J gene TRBJ2-2; D remains ambiguous. This CDR3 spans 13 amino acids. The germline V and J ends were trimmed by 2 bases and 7 bases, with 8 bases remaining between them. CDR1 and CDR2 (germline): SGHVS, FNYEAQ. The CDR3 protein is CASSLRTLGELFF. The DNA for the CDR3 is TGTGCCAGCAGCTTACGGACCCTCGGGGAGCTGTTTTTT. Complete variable domain (other parts from reference TRBV7-6 and TRBJ2-2): GAGVSQSPRYKVTKRGQDVALRCDPISGHVSLYWYRQALGQGPEFLTYFNYEAQQDKSGLPNDRFSAERPEGSISTLTIQRTEQRDSAMYRCASSLRTLGELFFGEGSRLTVL.

Turning to this clonotype: Relative to the germline gene, one junction end is altered; a read error may explain this. This rearrangement joins TRBV7-9 to TRBJ2-3; tentative D call: TRBD2 (5 bases). This CDR3 has 12 residues. Germline V lookup: CDR1 SEHNR, CDR2 FQNEAQ (reference sequence). The chain's CDR3 is CASSLARDTQYF. The CDR3 coding sequence is TGTGCCAGCAGCCTAGCTCGGGATACGCAGTATTTT.

The V call is TRBV7-8, the J call TRBJ2-5; D gene uncertain. The germline V gene has CDR1 SGHVS and CDR2 FQNEAQ. The CDR3 covers 13 residues. Trimming cost V 5 bases and J 7 bases, with 14 bases left between them. The CDR3 region has the DNA TGTGCCAGCAGCCTTGTTACGCTCGGGACCCAGTACTTC. Protein sequence: CASSLVTLGTQYF.

The V call is TRBV4-2, the J call TRBJ1-1; D remains unclear. Per the germline V gene, CDR1 is LGHNA and CDR2 is YNFKEQ. Trimming cost V 0 bases and J 2 bases, with 7 bases left between them. This CDR3 is built from 14 residues. CDR3 nucleotides: TGTGCCAGCAGCCAAGAGACACTAAACACTGAAGCTTTCTTT. Its protein is CASSQETLNTEAFF.

The rearrangement joins TRBV4-3 to TRBJ1-1, with TRBD1 matching over 8 bases. V shed 1 base, J shed 4 bases, and the junction held 2 bases outside the gene matches. The CDR3 extends over 14 amino acids. Germline V gene sequence: CDR1 LGHNA, CDR2 YSLEER. The CDR3 DNA reads as TGCGCCAGCAGCCAAGTCAGGGGGCTCACTGAAGCTTTCTTT. The encoded protein is CASSQVRGLTEAFF.

The CDR3 loop is CASSLGGVNYGYTF. CDR3 sequence (DNA): TGTGCCAGCAGTTTAGGCGGTGTTAACTATGGCTACACCTTC. The chain combines TRBV12-3 or TRBV12-4 with TRBJ1-2; D remains unclear. The CDR3 runs to 14 residues. Trimming shortened V by 1 base and J by 1 base, and 7 bases separated the two germline ends.

This clonotype was observed a few times. The V gene is TRBV7-8, the J gene TRBJ2-1, with 10 bases fitting TRBD2. CDR3 length equals 15 residues. Germline CDR1 is SGHVS and CDR2 is FQNEAQ. The J segment lost 5 bases and the V segment lost 1 base, leaving 2 bases of the junction unmatched. The CDR3 sequence is CASSLVSGGNNEQFF. In DNA form, the CDR3 reads TGTGCCAGCAGCTTAGTTAGCGGGGGGAACAATGAGCAGTTCTTC.

The CDR3 spells CASSQGFRTEAFF. CDR3 in DNA: TGTGCCAGCAGTCAGGGGTTTAGGACTGAAGCTTTCTTT. The rearrangement uses TRBV6-5 and TRBJ1-1; a weak D match, TRBD1 (6 bases). Germline V gene lookup returns CDR1 MNHEY and CDR2 SVGAGI. The CDR3 consists of 13 residues. The V end was cut by 5 bases, the J end by 5 bases, with 12 bases between.

This clonotype was seen ten or more times. V and J are TRBV19 and TRBJ1-5; D gene unclear. Germline assignment: CDR1 LNHDA and CDR2 SQIVND (reference sequence). The V end lost 3 bases, the J end lost 7 bases, and 13 bases lay between the germline ends. The CDR3 runs 14 residues. The CDR3 loop is CASSIGGRDQPQHF. CDR3 nucleotide sequence: TGTGCCAGTAGTATCGGCGGACGTGACCAGCCCCAGCATTTT.